These 10 T cell receptor beta chains were all obtained from the same sample, sequenced in a study of blood T cell repertoires in COVID-19. The table came from immunoSEQ multiplex PCR; TCRdb's copy has only in-frame clones and leaves some out. This table holds approximately 130,000 clones, approximately 87% found once. The sequencing input was peripheral blood. These receptors were collected from a man in his fifties with active COVID-19.

This chain's CDR3 is CASSLGGTGAGDTQYF. The CDR3 nucleotides read TGCGCCAGCAGCTTGGGAGGGACAGGGGCAGGTGATACGCAGTATTTT. The V and J genes are TRBV5-1 and TRBJ2-3; 10 bases line up with TRBD1. With V trimmed by 0 bases and J by 6 bases, 7 bases remained unmatched. The germline CDR1 and CDR2 sequences are SGHRS and YFSETQ. The CDR3 contains 16 residues.

The chain links TRBV12-3 or TRBV12-4 to TRBJ1-2; maybe TRBD1 (5 bases). V lost 6 bases, J lost 4 bases, and 9 bases lay in between. The CDR3 spans 12 residues. CDR3 sequence (DNA): TGTGCCAGCAGCCGACAGCTCTATGGCTACACCTTC. This codes for CASSRQLYGYTF.

This chain links TRBV7-2 with TRBJ1-2; D is unresolved. This CDR3 is 16 amino acids long. Germline values: CDR1 SGHTA, CDR2 FQGNSA. Trimming pared 3 bases from V and 0 bases from J, leaving 14 bases between. The CDR3 region is CASSFGAPTPNYGYTF. The DNA for the CDR3 is TGTGCCAGCAGCTTCGGAGCCCCCACCCCTAACTATGGCTACACCTTC.

CDR3 region: CASSLDGGHYGYTF. The DNA of the CDR3 is TGTGCCAGCAGCTTAGACGGGGGGCACTATGGCTACACCTTC. The chain recombines TRBV7-2 with TRBJ1-2; weak D call: TRBD1 (6 bases). Germline-derived CDR1 and CDR2 are SGHTA and FQGNSA. The CDR3 runs to 14 residues. Trimming took off 1 base at V and 3 bases at J, with 9 bases between the two ends.

V gene TRBV4-1 combines with J gene TRBJ1-2; tentative D call: TRBD1 (5 bases). V was shortened by 0 bases and J by 7 bases, with 18 bases between the two germline ends. The CDR3 is 16 residues long. CDR1 and CDR2 from the germline V gene are MGHRA and YSYEKL. The CDR3 DNA reads TGCGCCAGCAGCCAAGATCCCGCTCCAGGGTTCGGTGGCTACACCTTC. Translating gives CASSQDPAPGFGGYTF.

The J gene is TRBJ2-7, the V gene TRBV7-9; TRBD2 aligns across 10 bases. Germline CDR1 reads SEHNR; CDR2 reads FQNEAQ (reference sequence). With V trimmed by 4 bases and J by 3 bases, 6 bases remained unmatched. This CDR3 has 15 residues. The CDR3, as DNA: TGTGCCAGCAGCTCCGGCCGACTAGCGGGCTACGAGCAGTACTTC. It encodes CASSSGRLAGYEQYF.

The chain has TRBV5-1 and TRBJ1-2, with 8 bases aligning to TRBD1. J was trimmed by 8 bases and V by 0 bases; bases with no gene match: 6. The CDR3 totals 14 residues. Germline loops: CDR1 SGHRS, CDR2 YFSETQ. The CDR3 loop is CASSLDSGGLGYTF. The DNA for the CDR3 is TGCGCCAGCAGCTTGGATTCAGGGGGCTTGGGCTACACCTTC.

The chain employs TRBV11-2 and TRBJ1-6; D remains ambiguous. There are 15 residues in the CDR3. V was cut by 1 base and J by 13 bases, with 17 bases left in between. Germline values: CDR1 SGHAT, CDR2 FQNNGV. CDR3 in amino acids: CASSLGTRARGPLHF. The CDR3 DNA follows: TGTGCCAGCAGCTTAGGGACTCGGGCCCGAGGGCCCCTCCACTTT.

This clone was recorded only once. The gene calls are TRBV11-2 and TRBJ1-5, with D possibly TRBD1 on 6 matching bases. Trimming left V 5 bases short and J 6 bases short, with 17 bases between. This CDR3 spans 15 amino acids. CDR1 and CDR2 (germline): SGHAT, FQNNGV. Written as DNA, the CDR3 is TGTGCCAGCAGCCGGGACCTGGGGGCAAGTCAGCCCCAGCATTTT. Protein product: CASSRDLGASQPQHF.

This clone was recorded once. The V and J genes are TRBV27 and TRBJ1-4; 10 bases are shared with TRBD1. Losses at the gene ends were 5 bases for V and 8 bases for J; bases not matched to a gene: 2. The germline gives CDR1 MNHEY, CDR2 SMNVEV (reference sequence). This CDR3 is built from 13 residues. For the CDR3, the DNA is TGTGCCAGCAGTGACAGGGGGCGAGAAAAACTGTTTTTT. This encodes CASSDRGREKLFF.